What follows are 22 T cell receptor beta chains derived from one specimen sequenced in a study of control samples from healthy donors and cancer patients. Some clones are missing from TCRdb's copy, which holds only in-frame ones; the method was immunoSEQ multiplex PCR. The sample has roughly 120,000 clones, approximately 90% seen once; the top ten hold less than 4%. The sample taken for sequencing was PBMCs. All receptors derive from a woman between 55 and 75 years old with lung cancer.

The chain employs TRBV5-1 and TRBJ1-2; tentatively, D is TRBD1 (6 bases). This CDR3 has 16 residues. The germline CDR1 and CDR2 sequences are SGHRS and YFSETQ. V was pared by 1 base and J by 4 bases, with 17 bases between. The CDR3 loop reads CASSLKGGWTLYGYTF. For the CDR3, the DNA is TGCGCCAGCAGCTTGAAGGGGGGGTGGACTCTCTATGGCTACACCTTC.

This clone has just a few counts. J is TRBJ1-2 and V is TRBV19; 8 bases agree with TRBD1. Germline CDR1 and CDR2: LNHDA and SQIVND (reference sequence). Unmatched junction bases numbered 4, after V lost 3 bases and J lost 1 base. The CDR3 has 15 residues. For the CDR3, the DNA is TGTGCCAGTAGTATTGGACAGGGTGGTAACTATGGCTACACCTTC. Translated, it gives CASSIGQGGNYGYTF.

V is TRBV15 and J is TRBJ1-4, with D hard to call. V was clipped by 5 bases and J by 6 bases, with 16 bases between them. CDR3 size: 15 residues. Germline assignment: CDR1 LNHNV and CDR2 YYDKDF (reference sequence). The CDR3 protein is CATSVLRGHDEKLFF. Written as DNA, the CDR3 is TGTGCCACCAGCGTGTTACGTGGGCACGATGAAAAACTGTTTTTT.

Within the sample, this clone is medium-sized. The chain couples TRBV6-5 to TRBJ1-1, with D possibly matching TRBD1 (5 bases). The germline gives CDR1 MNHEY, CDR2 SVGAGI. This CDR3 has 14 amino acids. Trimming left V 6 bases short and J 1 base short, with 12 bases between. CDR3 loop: CASRDNLENTEAFF. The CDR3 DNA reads TGTGCCAGCAGGGACAATCTTGAGAACACTGAAGCTTTCTTT.

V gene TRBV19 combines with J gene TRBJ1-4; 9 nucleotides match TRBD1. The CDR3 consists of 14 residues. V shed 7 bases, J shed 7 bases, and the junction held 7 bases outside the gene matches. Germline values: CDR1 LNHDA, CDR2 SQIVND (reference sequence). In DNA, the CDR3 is TGTGCCAGTACGGAACAGGGGGCGAGTGAAAAACTGTTTTTT. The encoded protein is CASTEQGASEKLFF.

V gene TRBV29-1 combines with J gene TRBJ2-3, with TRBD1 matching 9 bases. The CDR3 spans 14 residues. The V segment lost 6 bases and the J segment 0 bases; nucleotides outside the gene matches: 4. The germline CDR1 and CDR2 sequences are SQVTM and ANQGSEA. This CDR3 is CSVGQGISTDTQYF. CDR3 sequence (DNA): TGCAGCGTCGGACAGGGGATTAGCACAGATACGCAGTATTTT.

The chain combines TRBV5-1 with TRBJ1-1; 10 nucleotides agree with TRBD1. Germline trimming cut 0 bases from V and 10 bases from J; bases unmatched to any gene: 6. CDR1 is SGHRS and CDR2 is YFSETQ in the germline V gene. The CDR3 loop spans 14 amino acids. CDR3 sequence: CASSLATGGAGAFF. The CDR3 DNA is TGCGCCAGCAGCTTGGCGACAGGGGGCGCGGGAGCTTTCTTT.

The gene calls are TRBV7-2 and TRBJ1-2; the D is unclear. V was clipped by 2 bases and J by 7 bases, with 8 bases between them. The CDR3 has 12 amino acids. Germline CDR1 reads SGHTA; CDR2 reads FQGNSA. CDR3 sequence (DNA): TGTGCCAGCAGCTTACCGGTAGTTGGCTACACCTTC. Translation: CASSLPVVGYTF.

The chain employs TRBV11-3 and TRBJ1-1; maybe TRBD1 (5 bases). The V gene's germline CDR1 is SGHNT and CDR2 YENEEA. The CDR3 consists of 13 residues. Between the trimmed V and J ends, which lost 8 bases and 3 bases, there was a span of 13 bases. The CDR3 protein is CASARGSHTEAFF. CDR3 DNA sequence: TGTGCCAGCGCTCGGGGCAGCCACACTGAAGCTTTCTTT.

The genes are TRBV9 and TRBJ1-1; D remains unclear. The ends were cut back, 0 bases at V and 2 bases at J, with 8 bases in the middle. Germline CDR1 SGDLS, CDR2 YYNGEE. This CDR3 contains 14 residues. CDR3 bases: TGTGCCAGCAGCGTAGATCCGGACAACACTGAAGCTTTCTTT. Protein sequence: CASSVDPDNTEAFF.

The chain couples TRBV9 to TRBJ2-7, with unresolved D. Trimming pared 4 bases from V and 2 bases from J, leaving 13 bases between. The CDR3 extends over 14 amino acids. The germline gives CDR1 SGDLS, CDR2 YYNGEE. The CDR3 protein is CASSPWDMTYEQYF. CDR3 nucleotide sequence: TGTGCCAGCAGCCCCTGGGATATGACCTACGAGCAGTACTTC. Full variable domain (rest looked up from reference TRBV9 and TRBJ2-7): DSGVTQTPKHLITATGQRVTLRCSPRSGDLSVYWYQQSLDQGLQFLIQYYNGEERAKGNILERFSAQQFPDLHSELNLSSLELGDSALYFCASSPWDMTYEQYFGPGTRLTVT.

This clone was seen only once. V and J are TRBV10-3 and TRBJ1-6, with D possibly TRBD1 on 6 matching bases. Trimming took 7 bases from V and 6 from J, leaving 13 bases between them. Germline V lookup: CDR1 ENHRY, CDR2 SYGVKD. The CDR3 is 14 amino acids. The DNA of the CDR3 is TGTGCCATCAACGGGGGGGCCCCTAATTCACCCCTCCACTTT. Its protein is CAINGGAPNSPLHF.

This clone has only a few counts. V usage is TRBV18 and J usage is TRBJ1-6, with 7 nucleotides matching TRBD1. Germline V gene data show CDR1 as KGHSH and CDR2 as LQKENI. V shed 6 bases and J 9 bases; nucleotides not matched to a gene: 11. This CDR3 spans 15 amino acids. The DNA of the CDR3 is TGTGCCAGCTCCCCAAACGACAGGGAAGGTTCACCCCTCCACTTT. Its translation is CASSPNDREGSPLHF.

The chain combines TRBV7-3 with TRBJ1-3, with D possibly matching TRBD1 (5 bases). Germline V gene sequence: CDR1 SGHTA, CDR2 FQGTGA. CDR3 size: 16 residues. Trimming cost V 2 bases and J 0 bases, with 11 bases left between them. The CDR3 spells CASSLQGPFSGNTIYF. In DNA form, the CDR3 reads TGTGCCAGCAGCTTACAGGGACCTTTCTCTGGAAACACCATATATTTT.

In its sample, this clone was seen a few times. Here the CDR3 reads CASSSKRVLDEKLFF. CDR3 bases: TGTGCCAGCAGTTCTAAACGAGTGTTAGATGAAAAACTGTTTTTT. V gene TRBV27 combines with J gene TRBJ1-4, with D unresolved. This CDR3 comprises 15 residues. Trimming took off 4 bases at V and 6 bases at J, with 15 bases between the two ends. From germline, CDR1 is MNHEY and CDR2 SMNVEV (reference sequence).

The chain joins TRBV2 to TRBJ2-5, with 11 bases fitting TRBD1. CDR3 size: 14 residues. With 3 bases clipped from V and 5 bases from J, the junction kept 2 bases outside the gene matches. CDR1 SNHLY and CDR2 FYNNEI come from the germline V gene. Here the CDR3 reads CASSEGDRGETQYF. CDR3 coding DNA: TGTGCCAGCAGTGAGGGGGACAGGGGGGAGACCCAGTACTTC.

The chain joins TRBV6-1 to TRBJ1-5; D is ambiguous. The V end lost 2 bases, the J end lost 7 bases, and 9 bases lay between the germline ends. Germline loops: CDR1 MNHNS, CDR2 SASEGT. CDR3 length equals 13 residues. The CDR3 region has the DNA TGTGCCAGCAGTGAAATTGATGGCCAGCCCCAGCATTTT. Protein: CASSEIDGQPQHF.

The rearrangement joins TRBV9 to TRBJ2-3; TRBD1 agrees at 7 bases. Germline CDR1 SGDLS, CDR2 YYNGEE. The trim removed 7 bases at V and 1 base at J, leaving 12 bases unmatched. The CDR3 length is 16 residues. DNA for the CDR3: TGTGCCAGCGGGGTCAATCCGGGACAGCGCACAGATACGCAGTATTTT. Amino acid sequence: CASGVNPGQRTDTQYF.

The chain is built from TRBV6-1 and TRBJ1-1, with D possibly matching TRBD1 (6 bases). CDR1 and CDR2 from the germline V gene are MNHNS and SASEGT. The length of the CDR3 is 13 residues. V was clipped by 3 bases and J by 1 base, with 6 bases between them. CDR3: CASSEGANTEAFF. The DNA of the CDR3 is TGTGCCAGCAGTGAGGGGGCGAACACTGAAGCTTTCTTT.

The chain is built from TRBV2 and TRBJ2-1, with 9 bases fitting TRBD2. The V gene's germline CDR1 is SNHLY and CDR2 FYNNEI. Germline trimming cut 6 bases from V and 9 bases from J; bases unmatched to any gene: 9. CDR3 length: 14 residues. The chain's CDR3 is CASRLGETSGEQFF. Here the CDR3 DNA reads TGTGCCAGCAGGCTAGGCGAGACTAGCGGTGAGCAGTTCTTC.

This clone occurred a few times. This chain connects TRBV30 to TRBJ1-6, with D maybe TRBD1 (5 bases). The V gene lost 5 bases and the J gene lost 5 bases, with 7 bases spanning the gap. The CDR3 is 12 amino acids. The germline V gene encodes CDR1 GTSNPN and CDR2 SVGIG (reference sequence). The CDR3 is CAWGHNNSPLHF. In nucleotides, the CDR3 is TGTGCCTGGGGACACAATAATTCACCCCTCCACTTT.

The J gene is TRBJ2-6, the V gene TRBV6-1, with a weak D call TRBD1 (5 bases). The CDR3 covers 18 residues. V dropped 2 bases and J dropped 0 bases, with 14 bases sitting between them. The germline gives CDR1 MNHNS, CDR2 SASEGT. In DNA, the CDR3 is TGTGCCAGCAGTGAAAGGGGTACCGTAAGCTCTGGGGCCAACGTCCTGACTTTC. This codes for CASSERGTVSSGANVLTF.